This is a list of T cell receptor beta chains from one sample in a study of B cell selection in AIRE deficiency. This table comes from immunoSEQ multiplex PCR, and its TCRdb copy is limited to in-frame clones, with some not included. The data contain fewer than 25,000 clones, around 97% of them singletons. Sequencing was done on a sample of conventional CD4+ T cells sorted from PBMCs. All receptors derive from a human donor with AIRE deficiency. Both conserved end residues are part of each CDR3. Each record gives: J gene, D gene, V gene, clone size, CDR3 DNA, CDR3 protein. D genes are given only for firm matches. Only part of the rows carry a size: once, few, many, or a class if the clone is expanded.

J gene: TRBJ2-7
D gene: TRBD2
V gene: TRBV2
clone size: -
CDR3 DNA: TGTGCCAGCAGTGTTGCTAGCGGGTCGGTAGAGCAGTACTTC
CDR3 protein: CASSVASGSVEQYF

J gene: TRBJ2-3
D gene: TRBD2
V gene: TRBV11-3
clone size: -
CDR3 DNA: TGTGCCAGCAGCTTAGGACTAGCGGGTGGAGGAGCAGATACGCAGTATTTT
CDR3 protein: CASSLGLAGGGADTQYF

J gene: TRBJ1-1
D gene: TRBD1
V gene: TRBV5-1
clone size: -
CDR3 DNA: TGCGCCAGCAGCTTGGGGACAGGGGGTTTGACGTACACTGAAGCTTTCTTT
CDR3 protein: CASSLGTGGLTYTEAFF

J gene: TRBJ2-3
D gene: TRBD2
V gene: TRBV27
clone size: -
CDR3 DNA: TGTGCCAGCAGTTTAAAGGGGACTAGAACAGATACGCAGTATTTT
CDR3 protein: CASSLKGTRTDTQYF

J gene: TRBJ1-2
D gene: -
V gene: TRBV5-4
clone size: -
CDR3 DNA: TGTGCCAGCAGCCACTATACAGGGATCAATGGCTACACCTTC
CDR3 protein: CASSHYTGINGYTF

J gene: TRBJ1-1
D gene: -
V gene: TRBV28
clone size: -
CDR3 DNA: TGTGCCAGCAGTTTGATCCGGGACACTGCCTACGCTTTCTTT
CDR3 protein: CASSLIRDTAYAFF

J gene: TRBJ2-4
D gene: TRBD2
V gene: TRBV15
clone size: -
CDR3 DNA: TGTGCCACCAGCAGAGATGAGCGGGGGGCCATCTACATTCAGTACTTC
CDR3 protein: CATSRDERGAIYIQYF

J gene: TRBJ1-2
D gene: -
V gene: TRBV6-1
clone size: -
CDR3 DNA: TGTGCCAGCAGTGAAAATGCGGGCTATGGCTACACCTTC
CDR3 protein: CASSENAGYGYTF

J gene: TRBJ2-3
D gene: -
V gene: TRBV5-6
clone size: -
CDR3 DNA: TGTGCCAGCAGCCTTACCTGGAGCGATGCGCAGTATTTT
CDR3 protein: CASSLTWSDAQYF

J gene: TRBJ1-1
D gene: TRBD1
V gene: TRBV28
clone size: -
CDR3 DNA: TGTGCCAGCAGCCTGACAGGGAATGTAGCTTTCTTT
CDR3 protein: CASSLTGNVAFF

J gene: TRBJ1-1
D gene: -
V gene: TRBV5-6
clone size: -
CDR3 DNA: TGTGCCAGCAGCTTGGGCCCAGTCCGGGACACTGAAGCTTTCTTT
CDR3 protein: CASSLGPVRDTEAFF

J gene: TRBJ2-3
D gene: TRBD2
V gene: TRBV6-1
clone size: -
CDR3 DNA: TGTGCCAGCAGATGGACTAGCGGAGACACAGATACGCAGTATTTT
CDR3 protein: CASRWTSGDTDTQYF

J gene: TRBJ2-7
D gene: TRBD1
V gene: TRBV5-1
clone size: -
CDR3 DNA: TGCGCCAGCAGCACACAAGGACAGGGCTACGAGCAGTACTTC
CDR3 protein: CASSTQGQGYEQYF

J gene: TRBJ1-1
D gene: -
V gene: TRBV10-3
clone size: -
CDR3 DNA: TGTGCCACACAGGGTGGGGACACTGAAGCTTTCTTT
CDR3 protein: CATQGGDTEAFF

J gene: TRBJ2-7
D gene: -
V gene: TRBV7-2
clone size: -
CDR3 DNA: TGTGCCAGCAGCTCCCGAACAGGGCCCTACGAGCAGTACTTC
CDR3 protein: CASSSRTGPYEQYF

J gene: TRBJ2-1
D gene: TRBD1
V gene: TRBV10-3
clone size: -
CDR3 DNA: TGTGCCATCGACCGGGACAGGGGGCCTCGGAATGAGCAGTTCTTC
CDR3 protein: CAIDRDRGPRNEQFF

J gene: TRBJ1-3
D gene: -
V gene: TRBV5-8
clone size: once
CDR3 DNA: TGTGCCAGCAGCGCCAGAAAGAGAGGGGACACCATATATTTT
CDR3 protein: CASSARKRGDTIYF

J gene: TRBJ1-4
D gene: -
V gene: TRBV29-1
clone size: -
CDR3 DNA: TGCAGCGCCTTACGGGGGGAGGGTGAAAAACTGTTTTTT
CDR3 protein: CSALRGEGEKLFF

J gene: TRBJ2-3
D gene: -
V gene: TRBV5-1
clone size: -
CDR3 DNA: TGCGCCAGCAGCCTGAGTCGGGCGGGCGGCACAGATACGCAGTATTTT
CDR3 protein: CASSLSRAGGTDTQYF

J gene: TRBJ1-6
D gene: -
V gene: TRBV7-6
clone size: -
CDR3 DNA: TGTGCCAGCAGCTTAGTGGGGGGGCCAGGGCTCAATTCACCCCTCCACTTT
CDR3 protein: CASSLVGGPGLNSPLHF